Described below is a single TCR beta chain sequence and its context. The data belong to a study of blood T cell repertoires in COVID-19. Across the study: Samples representing acute and convalescent COVID-19 were sourced from the United States, Italy and Spain. The cDNA or gDNA used as material had been derived from T cells, B-cell-depleted T cells, or PBMCs.

Authors' analysis steps: It was from reference gene primer amplification that nucleated cell counts were estimated. Libraries were prepared by immunoSEQ multiplex PCR; TCRdb keeps only in-frame clonotypes and omits some of them. That table is the source of V, J and clone size, and D and trimming were worked out from the DNA. The data show more than 300,000 clones, more than 70% seen once. The TCR comes from a woman aged 50 to 65 with acute or convalescent COVID-19. The sequenced sample consisted of peripheral blood.

CDR3 sequence: CASIARENTEAFF. As DNA, the CDR3 is TGTGCCAGCATTGCCAGGGAGAACACTGAAGCTTTCTTT. The chain links TRBV27 to TRBJ1-1; tentative D call: TRBD1 (5 bases). This CDR3 contains 13 residues. The germline V gene encodes CDR1 MNHEY and CDR2 SMNVEV (reference sequence). V was trimmed by 7 bases and J by 1 base, leaving 10 bases between them.